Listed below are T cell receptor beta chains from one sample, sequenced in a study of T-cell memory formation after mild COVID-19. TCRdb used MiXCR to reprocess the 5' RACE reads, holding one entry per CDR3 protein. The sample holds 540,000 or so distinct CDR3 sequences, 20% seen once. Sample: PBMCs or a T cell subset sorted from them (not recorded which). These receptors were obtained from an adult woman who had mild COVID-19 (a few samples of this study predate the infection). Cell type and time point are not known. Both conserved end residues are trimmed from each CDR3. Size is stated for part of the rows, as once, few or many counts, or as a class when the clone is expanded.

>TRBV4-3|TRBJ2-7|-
ASSQALGGPYEQY
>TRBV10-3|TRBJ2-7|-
AISGGQGAQGEQY
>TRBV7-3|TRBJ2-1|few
ASSLPPGGSQF
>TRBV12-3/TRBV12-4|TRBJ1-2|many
ASQPRGLDYGYT
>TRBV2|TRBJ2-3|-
ASSEGGTSTDTQY
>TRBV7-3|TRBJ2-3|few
ASSSPTSGSLTDTQY
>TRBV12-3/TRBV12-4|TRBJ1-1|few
ASSLKPRDTEAF
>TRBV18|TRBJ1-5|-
ASSPDRGRGSQPQH
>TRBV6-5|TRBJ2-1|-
ASSPSGGSSSGRARQF
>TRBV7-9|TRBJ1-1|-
ASSLADHTEGTEAF
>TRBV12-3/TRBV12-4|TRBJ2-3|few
ASSLGLATSTDTQY
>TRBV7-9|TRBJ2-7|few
ASSLDYGLPSSYEQY
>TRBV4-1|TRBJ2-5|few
ASSQSLAGGQETQY
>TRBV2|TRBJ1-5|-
ASSLLGGSNQPQH
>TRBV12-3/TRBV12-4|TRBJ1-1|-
ASSLDGGRTEAF
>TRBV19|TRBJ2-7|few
ASSSEGLRYEQY
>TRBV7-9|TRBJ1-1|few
ASRPNEGGTEAF
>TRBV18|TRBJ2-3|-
ASSPTRQADTQY
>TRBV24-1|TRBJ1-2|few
ATSDHRTGDYGYT
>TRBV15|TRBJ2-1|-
ATSLSGTGSSRQF
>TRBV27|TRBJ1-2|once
ASSSAGTGDYGYT
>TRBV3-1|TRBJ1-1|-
ASSPGTHGAF
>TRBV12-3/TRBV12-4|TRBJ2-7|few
ASRPDRKVLYEQY
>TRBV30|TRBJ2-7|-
AWRGQGLAGVEQY
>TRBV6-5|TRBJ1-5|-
ASSPRNREYQPQH
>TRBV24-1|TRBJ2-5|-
ATSESLGVPETQY
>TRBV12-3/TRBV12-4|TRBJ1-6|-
ASSFWKSDSPLH
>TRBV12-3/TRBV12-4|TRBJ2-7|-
ASSRTLYEQY
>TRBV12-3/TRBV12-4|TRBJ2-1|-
ASSRPSADNEQF
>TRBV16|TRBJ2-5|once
ASSQSSSQETQY
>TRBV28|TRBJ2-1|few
ASSFVDRVTNEQF
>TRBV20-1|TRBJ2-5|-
SARKRDWSSREETQY
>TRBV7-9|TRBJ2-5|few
ASSSGTRYQETQY